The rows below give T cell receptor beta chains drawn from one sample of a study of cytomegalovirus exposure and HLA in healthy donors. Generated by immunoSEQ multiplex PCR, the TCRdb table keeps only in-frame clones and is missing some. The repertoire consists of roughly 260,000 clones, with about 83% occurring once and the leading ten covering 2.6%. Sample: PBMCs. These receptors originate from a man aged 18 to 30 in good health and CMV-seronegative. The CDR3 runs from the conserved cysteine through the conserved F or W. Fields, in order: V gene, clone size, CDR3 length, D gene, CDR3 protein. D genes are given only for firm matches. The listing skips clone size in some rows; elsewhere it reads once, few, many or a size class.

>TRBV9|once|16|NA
CASSVARYRLPYGYTF
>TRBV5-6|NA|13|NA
CASSLGQGETQYF
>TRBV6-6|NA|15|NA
CASSYSDSRNQPQHF
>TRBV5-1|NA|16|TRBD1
CASSSRQGVISYEQYF
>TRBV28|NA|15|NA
CASSLFRGSGNTIYF
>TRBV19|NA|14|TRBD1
CASRATGDGEKLFF
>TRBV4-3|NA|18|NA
CASSQYFRPSGGTDTQYF
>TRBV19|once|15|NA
CASSIGGYGTYEQYF
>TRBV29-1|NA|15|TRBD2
CSVLGLAGPTDTQYF
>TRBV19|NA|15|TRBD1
CASSIATGGAYGYTF
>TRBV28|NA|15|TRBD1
CASSHTGVVRTEAFF
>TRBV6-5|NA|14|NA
CASSYSHMNTEAFF
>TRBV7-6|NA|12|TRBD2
CASSLERGEQYF